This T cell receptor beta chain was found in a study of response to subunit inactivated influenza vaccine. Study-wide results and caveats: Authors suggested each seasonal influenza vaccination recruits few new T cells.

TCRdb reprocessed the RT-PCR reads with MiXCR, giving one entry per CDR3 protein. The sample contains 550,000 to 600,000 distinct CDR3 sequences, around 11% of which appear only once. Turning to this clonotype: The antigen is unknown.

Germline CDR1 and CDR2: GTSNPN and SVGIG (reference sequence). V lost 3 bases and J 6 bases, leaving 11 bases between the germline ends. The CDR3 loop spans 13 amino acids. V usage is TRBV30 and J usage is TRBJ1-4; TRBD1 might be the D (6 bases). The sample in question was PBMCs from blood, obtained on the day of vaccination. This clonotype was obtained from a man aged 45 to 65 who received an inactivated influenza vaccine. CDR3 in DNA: TGTGCCTGGAGCGAACAGGGTTATGAAAAACTGTTTTTT. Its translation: CAWSEQGYEKLFF. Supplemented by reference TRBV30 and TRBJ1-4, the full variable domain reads SQTIHQWPATLVQPVGSPLSLECTVEGTSNPNLYWYRQAAGRGLQLLFYSVGIGQISSEVPQNLSASRPQDRQFILSSKKLLLSDSGFYLCAWSEQGYEKLFFGSGTQLSVL.